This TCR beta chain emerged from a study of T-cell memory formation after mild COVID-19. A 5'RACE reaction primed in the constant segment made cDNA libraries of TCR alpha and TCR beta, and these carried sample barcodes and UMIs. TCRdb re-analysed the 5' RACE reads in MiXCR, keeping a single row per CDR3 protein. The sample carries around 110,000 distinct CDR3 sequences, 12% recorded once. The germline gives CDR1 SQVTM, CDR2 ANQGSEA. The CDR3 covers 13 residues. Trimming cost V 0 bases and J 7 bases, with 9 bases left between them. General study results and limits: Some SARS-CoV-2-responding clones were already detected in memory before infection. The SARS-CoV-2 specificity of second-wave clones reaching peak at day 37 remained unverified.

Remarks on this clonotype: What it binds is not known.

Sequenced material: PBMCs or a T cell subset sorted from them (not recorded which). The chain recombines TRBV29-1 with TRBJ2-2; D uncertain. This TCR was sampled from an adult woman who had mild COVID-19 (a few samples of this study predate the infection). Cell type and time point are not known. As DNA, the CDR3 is TGCAGCGTTGAAGATCACTCTCACGGGGAGCTGTTTTTT. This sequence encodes CSVEDHSHGELFF.